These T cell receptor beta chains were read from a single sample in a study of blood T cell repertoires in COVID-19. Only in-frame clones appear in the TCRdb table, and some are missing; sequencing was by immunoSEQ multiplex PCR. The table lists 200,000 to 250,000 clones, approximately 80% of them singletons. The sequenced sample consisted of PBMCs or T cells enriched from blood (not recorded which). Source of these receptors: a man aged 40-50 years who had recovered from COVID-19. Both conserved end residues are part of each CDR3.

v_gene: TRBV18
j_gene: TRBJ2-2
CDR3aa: CASSPPSGGGGHGELFF

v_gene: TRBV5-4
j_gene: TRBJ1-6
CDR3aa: CASSFGDRDFSPLHF

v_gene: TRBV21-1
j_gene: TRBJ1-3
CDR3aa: CATAGERVNTIYF

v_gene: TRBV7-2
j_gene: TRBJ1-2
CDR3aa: CASSLGTAYGYTF

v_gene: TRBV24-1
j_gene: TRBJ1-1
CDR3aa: CATSRGSTEAFF

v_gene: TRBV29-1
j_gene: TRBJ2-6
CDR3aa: CSVDFSGANVLTF

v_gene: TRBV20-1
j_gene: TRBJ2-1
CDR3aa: CSASEGSSSYNEQFF

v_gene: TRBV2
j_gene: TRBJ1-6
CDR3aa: CASEGGSSSIGNSPLHF

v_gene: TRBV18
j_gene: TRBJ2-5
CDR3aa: CASSHLGQQETQYF

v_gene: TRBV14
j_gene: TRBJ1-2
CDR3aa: CASTPGGQGAIYGYTF

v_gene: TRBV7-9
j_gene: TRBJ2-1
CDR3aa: CASSLSRGSAFF

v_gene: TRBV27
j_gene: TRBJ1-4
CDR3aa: CASSLSSRATNEKLFF

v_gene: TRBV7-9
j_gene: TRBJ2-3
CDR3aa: CASRTGSSGTDTQYF

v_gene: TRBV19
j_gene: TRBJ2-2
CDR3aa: CATAPARANTGELFF

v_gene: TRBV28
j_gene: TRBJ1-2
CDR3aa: CASRPRTGPYGYTF

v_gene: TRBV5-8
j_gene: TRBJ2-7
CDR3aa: CASSATGPYEQYF

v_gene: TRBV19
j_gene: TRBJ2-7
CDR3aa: CASSMGASGSIYEQYF

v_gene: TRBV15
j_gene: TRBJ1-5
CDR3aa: CATREVGRVMSNQPQHF

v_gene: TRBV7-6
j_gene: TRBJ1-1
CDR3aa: CASSLEVGREAFF

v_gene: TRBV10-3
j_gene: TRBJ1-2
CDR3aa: CAISLENYGYTF

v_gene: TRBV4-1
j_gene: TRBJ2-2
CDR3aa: CASSQDRGNTGELFF

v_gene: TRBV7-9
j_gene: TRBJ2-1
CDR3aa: CASSLGTGGAYGSYNEQFF

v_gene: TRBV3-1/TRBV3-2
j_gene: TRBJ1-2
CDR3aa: CASSLTFGQGVLEGYTF

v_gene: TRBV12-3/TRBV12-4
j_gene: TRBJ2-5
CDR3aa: CASSLEGRKTQYF

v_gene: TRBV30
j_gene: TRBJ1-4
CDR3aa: CAWRTGTGNEKLFF

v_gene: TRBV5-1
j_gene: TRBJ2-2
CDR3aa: CASRDRNTGELFF

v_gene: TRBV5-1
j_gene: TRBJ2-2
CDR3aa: CASSGSSGSGTGELFF

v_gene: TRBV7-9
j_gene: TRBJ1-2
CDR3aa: CASSLGTGDYGYTF

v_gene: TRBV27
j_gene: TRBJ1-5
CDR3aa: CASSFKSFNQPQHF

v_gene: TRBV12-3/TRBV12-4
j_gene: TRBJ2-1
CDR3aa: CASSPGTLNEQFF

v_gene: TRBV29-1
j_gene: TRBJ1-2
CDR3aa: CSADPFMRGYTF

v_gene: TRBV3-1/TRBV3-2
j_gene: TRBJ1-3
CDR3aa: CASSARLNTIYF

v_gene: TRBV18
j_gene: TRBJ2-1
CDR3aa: CASSNTSGSYNEQFF

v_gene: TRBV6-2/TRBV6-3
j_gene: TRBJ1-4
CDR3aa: CASSYAWGLREKLFF

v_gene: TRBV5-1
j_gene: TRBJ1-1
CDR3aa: CASSAGTALGGTEAFF

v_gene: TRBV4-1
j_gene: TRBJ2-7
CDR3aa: CASSQGTGSFYEQYF